The 20 T cell receptor beta chains listed next were all sequenced from one sample in a study of cytomegalovirus exposure and HLA in healthy donors. Assay used: immunoSEQ multiplex PCR; TCRdb lists only in-frame clones, some missing. This table holds about 260,000 clones, 90% found once. The specimen sequenced was PBMCs. These receptors came from a woman aged 25 to 39 in good health and CMV-seronegative.

The chain employs TRBV6-1 and TRBJ1-4; D is possibly TRBD1 (5 bases). The CDR3 runs to 17 residues. Trimming removed 4 bases at V and 3 bases at J, with 18 bases between. CDR1 and CDR2 from the germline V gene are MNHNS and SASEGT. The CDR3 region is CASSGTSEGSANEKLFF. The CDR3, as DNA: TGTGCCAGCAGTGGGACAAGCGAGGGTTCGGCTAATGAAAAACTGTTTTTT.

The rearrangement joins TRBV28 to TRBJ2-7, with D perhaps assigned TRBD1 or TRBD2 (5 bases each). The ends were cut back, 9 bases at V and 6 bases at J, with 15 bases in the middle. Germline V gene sequence: CDR1 MDHEN, CDR2 SYDVKM. The CDR3 has 12 residues. The CDR3 is CARAGWGCEQYF. CDR3 sequence (DNA): TGTGCCAGGGCCGGATGGGGGTGCGAGCAGTACTTC.

The rearrangement links TRBV18 to TRBJ2-7; 8 nucleotides align to TRBD2. This CDR3 is built from 13 residues. Germline lookup yields CDR1 KGHSH and CDR2 LQKENI. Germline trimming cut 5 bases from V and 6 bases from J; bases unmatched to any gene: 6. CDR3 nucleotides: TGTGCCAGCTCAGCCAGCGGGAGTAGCGAGCAGTACTTC. Encoded protein: CASSASGSSEQYF.

About this clone itself: The sample holds other DNA sequences that translate to the same CDR3. This chain connects TRBV9 to TRBJ2-7; 11 positions match TRBD2. Germline assignment: CDR1 SGDLS and CDR2 YYNGEE. This CDR3 spans 14 amino acids. The trim removed 3 bases at V and 3 bases at J, leaving 2 bases unmatched. The CDR3 DNA is TGTGCCAGCAGCGCCGGGACTAGCGGCTACGAGCAGTACTTC. This gives the protein CASSAGTSGYEQYF.

This clone appeared a few times. The CDR3 loop reads CASSSWTGMMAKNIQYF. In DNA, the CDR3 is TGTGCCAGCAGTTCATGGACAGGGATGATGGCCAAAAACATTCAGTACTTC. The chain employs TRBV27 and TRBJ2-4, with TRBD1 matching 8 bases. This CDR3 spans 17 amino acids. CDR1 and CDR2 (germline): MNHEY, SMNVEV (reference sequence). Trimming took 4 bases from V and 1 from J; bases not matched to a gene: 9.

The chain joins TRBV7-3 to TRBJ2-1; D is possibly TRBD2 (5 bases). V was clipped by 1 base and J by 8 bases, with 9 bases between them. Germline V gives CDR1 SGHTA, CDR2 FQGTGA. This CDR3 has 13 residues. The DNA of the CDR3 is TGTGCCAGCAGCTTAAGCAGAGGGTATGAGCAGTTCTTC. Residues: CASSLSRGYEQFF.

The chain carries TRBV10-3 and TRBJ2-3, with 8 bases aligning to TRBD1. Per germline, CDR1 ENHRY and CDR2 SYGVKD. The CDR3 consists of 15 residues. V shed 3 bases and J 5 bases; nucleotides not matched to a gene: 7. The chain's CDR3 is CAISEQGGDGDTQYF. The CDR3 bases are TGTGCCATCAGTGAACAGGGGGGTGATGGAGATACGCAGTATTTT.

The chain joins TRBV28 to TRBJ2-1, with 8 positions matching TRBD2. This CDR3 comprises 15 residues. V gave up 2 bases and J gave up 9 bases; unmatched junction bases: 9. The germline CDR1 and CDR2 sequences are MDHEN and SYDVKM. The DNA of the CDR3 is TGTGCCAGCAGTTTAGGGACTAGGGGCTTTAGTGAGCAGTTCTTC. Amino acid sequence: CASSLGTRGFSEQFF.

The chain employs TRBV6-5 and TRBJ1-4, with 8 bases matching TRBD1. This CDR3 spans 15 amino acids. V lost 6 bases to trimming and J lost 5 bases; unmatched junction nucleotides: 8. The germline gives CDR1 MNHEY, CDR2 SVGAGI. This chain's CDR3 is CASSPTGAENEKLFF. Here the CDR3 DNA reads TGTGCCAGCAGCCCGACAGGGGCCGAAAATGAAAAACTGTTTTTT.

The chain has TRBV5-1 and TRBJ2-1, with D possibly TRBD2 on 5 matching bases. The CDR3 length is 12 residues. The ends were cut back, 4 bases at V and 10 bases at J, with 12 bases in the middle. Germline V gives CDR1 SGHRS, CDR2 YFSETQ. CDR3 sequence reads: CASSTQGGEQFF. CDR3 sequence (DNA): TGCGCCAGCAGCACGCAAGGAGGAGAGCAGTTCTTC.

The rearrangement links TRBV2 to TRBJ2-5, with D hard to call. V was cut by 1 base and J by 1 base, with 13 bases left in between. The CDR3 is made up of 16 amino acids. Germline V gives CDR1 SNHLY, CDR2 FYNNEI. CDR3 nucleotide sequence: TGTGCCAGCAGTGAAGGAGGAATTGCGGCCCAAGAGACCCAGTACTTC. Translated, it gives CASSEGGIAAQETQYF.

The V call is TRBV6-5, the J call TRBJ2-7; 7 bases agree with TRBD2. The germline V gene encodes CDR1 MNHEY and CDR2 SVGAGI. CDR3 length: 13 residues. The junction had 5 bases not matched to a gene; V was cut back by 3 bases and J by 6 bases. As DNA, the CDR3 is TGTGCCAGCAGTTATGGCGGGAGATTCGAGCAGTACTTC. Its protein is CASSYGGRFEQYF.

The rearrangement links TRBV18 to TRBJ2-5; 7 bases are a match to TRBD2. V trimming: 5 bases; J trimming: 1 base; junction bases outside the gene matches: 7. There are 15 residues in the CDR3. The germline V gene has CDR1 KGHSH and CDR2 LQKENI. The DNA for the CDR3 is TGTGCCAGCTCAGGCGTCCTAGCGGTCCAAGAGACCCAGTACTTC. Translation gives CASSGVLAVQETQYF.

This clone was picked up one time. At one end, the junction sequence differs from germline, possibly due to a read error. This rearrangement joins TRBV28 to TRBJ1-1; D gene ambiguous. Looked up from germline, CDR1 is MDHEN and CDR2 is SYDVKM. The CDR3 extends over 14 amino acids. The CDR3 sequence: CASSLWRTNTEAFF. As DNA, the CDR3 is TGTGCCAGCAGCTTATGGCGGACGAACACTGAAGCTTTCTTT.

The count of this clone is one. The V call is TRBV30, the J call TRBJ2-4; D unclear. This CDR3 has 13 residues. CDR1 is GTSNPN and CDR2 is SVGIG in the germline V gene (reference sequence). The V and J ends lost 8 bases and 1 base respectively, with 12 bases between them. CDR3 residues: CAGQMLAKNIQYF. CDR3 bases: TGTGCCGGCCAAATGCTGGCCAAAAACATTCAGTACTTC.

The rearrangement links TRBV4-1 to TRBJ2-5; 9 bases match TRBD1. The CDR3 consists of 17 residues. V lost 3 bases to trimming and J lost 4 bases; unmatched junction nucleotides: 12. CDR1 MGHRA and CDR2 YSYEKL come from the germline V gene. CDR3 nucleotides: TGCGCCAGCAGCCAGCCCGGGACAGGGTCGTCTCGAGAGACCCAGTACTTC. It is translated as CASSQPGTGSSRETQYF.

This chain connects TRBV18 to TRBJ2-7; 10 bases agree with TRBD1. This CDR3 comprises 14 residues. CDR1 is KGHSH, CDR2 LQKENI, per germline. J lost 3 bases, V lost 5 bases, and 4 bases had no gene match. The DNA of the CDR3 is TGTGCCAGCTCAGACCGGGACAGGGGCTACGAGCAGTACTTC. Translated: CASSDRDRGYEQYF.

The V call is TRBV5-6, the J call TRBJ2-1; 15 nucleotides line up with TRBD2. The V gene's germline CDR1 is SGHDT and CDR2 YYEEEE. The CDR3 length is 14 residues. Trimming at V came to 4 bases and at J to 13 bases, leaving 6 bases not matched to a gene. This chain's CDR3 is CASSPGLAGGKQFF. In DNA form, the CDR3 reads TGTGCCAGCAGCCCGGGACTAGCGGGAGGTAAACAGTTCTTC. Drawing the rest from reference TRBV5-6 and TRBJ2-1, the complete variable domain is DAGVTQSPTHLIKTRGQQVTLRCSPKSGHDTVSWYQQALGQGPQFIFQYYEEEERQRGNFPDRFSGHQFPNYSSELNVNALLLGDSALYLCASSPGLAGGKQFFGPGTRLTVL.

This chain joins TRBV28 and TRBJ2-1; tentative D call: TRBD2 (5 bases). CDR1 and CDR2 (germline): MDHEN, SYDVKM. V gave up 3 bases and J gave up 8 bases, with 14 bases separating them. The CDR3 totals 14 residues. CDR3 loop: CASSLGRTVDEQFF. The CDR3 DNA reads as TGTGCCAGCAGTTTGGGCCGGACTGTCGATGAGCAGTTCTTC.

This rearrangement joins TRBV4-3 to TRBJ2-2; either TRBD1 or TRBD2 may fit D (5 bases each). The CDR3 totals 15 residues. Between the trimmed V and J ends, which lost 4 bases and 0 bases, there was a span of 9 bases. Germline V gene sequence: CDR1 LGHNA, CDR2 YSLEER. This chain's CDR3 is CASSRGTANTGELFF. For the CDR3, the DNA is TGCGCCAGCAGCCGGGGGACGGCGAACACCGGGGAGCTGTTTTTT.